This T cell receptor beta chain was sequenced in a study of blood T cells in healthy people across ages. Next came a second PCR, run for 7 to 11 cycles, which used a sample-barcoded 5' primer along with a J-beta primer mix. All samples yielded 3 million or more CDR3-containing paired-end reads. TCRdb redid the calling of the 5' RACE reads with MiXCR, one entry per CDR3 protein. Here the sample spans about 1.8 million distinct CDR3 sequences, 49% being singletons. Findings and caveats of the study: Naive CD4+ cell counts and diversity both ran higher in long-lived than in aged donors.

Investigators took roughly 9.5 milliliters of peripheral blood from every donor. Per the germline V gene, CDR1 is SNHLY and CDR2 is FYNNEI. The CDR3 is 13 amino acids. About this clonotype itself: What it binds is not known.

The genes are TRBV2 and TRBJ2-4; D is unresolved. TRBJ2-7 matches the DNA end more closely, so the J call is doubtful. This clonotype was obtained from a woman between 35 and 50 years old in good health. The source material was blood. The CDR3: CASSETRSSEQYF. The CDR3, as DNA: TGTGCCAGCAGTGAAACACGTTCGTCCGAGCAGTACTTC.